The 10 T cell receptor beta chains below come from one sample, sequenced in a study of cytomegalovirus exposure and HLA in healthy donors (dated by TCRdb to about 2017). Library generation was performed with the immunoSEQ multiplex PCR assay. The multiplex PCR relied on a mix of 60 forward primers for TCR Vbeta segments and 13 reverse primers for TCR Jbeta segments. The table was pulled from immuneACCESS by TCRdb, which kept in-frame rearrangements only. Such tables lose some clones; where checked, under half of the loss comes from unresolved V genes, and the rest has no known cause. Recorded for this sample are roughly 130,000 clones; approximately 65% of them occurred a single time. The ten largest clonotypes hold 6.5% of the sample. The sequenced sample consisted of PBMCs. These receptors were taken from a woman in her sixties or seventies in good health and CMV-seronegative.

V is TRBV9 and J is TRBJ1-2; no reliable D call. Deletions cut 0 bases from V and 6 bases from J, with 9 bases between. The CDR3 length is 13 residues. From germline, CDR1 is SGDLS and CDR2 YYNGEE. CDR3: CASSVDNLNGYTF. The CDR3 DNA is TGTGCCAGCAGCGTAGACAACCTGAATGGCTACACCTTC. Using reference TRBV9 and TRBJ1-2 for the parts outside the CDR3, the full variable domain is DSGVTQTPKHLITATGQRVTLRCSPRSGDLSVYWYQQSLDQGLQFLIQYYNGEERAKGNILERFSAQQFPDLHSELNLSSLELGDSALYFCASSVDNLNGYTFGSGTRLTVV.

The chain is built from TRBV7-3 and TRBJ2-7; TRBD2 is a possible D gene (5 bases). The germline V and J ends were trimmed by 1 base and 4 bases, with 8 bases remaining between them. Germline loops: CDR1 SGHTA, CDR2 FQGTGA. The CDR3 loop spans 13 amino acids. In DNA, the CDR3 is TGTGCCAGCAGCTTAAGTCCGGGATACGAGCAGTACTTC. Translation: CASSLSPGYEQYF.

The chain has TRBV13 and TRBJ1-1; 8 bases map to TRBD1. Trimming took 6 bases from V and 3 from J; bases not matched to a gene: 15. Looked up from germline, CDR1 is PRHDT and CDR2 is FYEKMQ (reference sequence). The CDR3 is 17 residues long. In nucleotides, the CDR3 is TGTGCCAGCAGACTAGAGGCCCAGACAGGGGCCCACACTGAAGCTTTCTTT. Translated: CASRLEAQTGAHTEAFF.

The chain is built from TRBV6-6 and TRBJ1-1; 8 bases line up with TRBD1. The CDR3 is made up of 16 amino acids. Germline CDR1 MNHNY, CDR2 SVGAGI (reference sequence). The J segment lost 5 bases and the V segment lost 5 bases, leaving 13 bases of the junction unmatched. CDR3 DNA: TGTGCCAGCAGTCTACTCGGGGCAGGGGGCGAAACTGAAGCTTTCTTT. Amino acid sequence: CASSLLGAGGETEAFF.

The chain recombines TRBV29-1 with TRBJ1-5, with TRBD1 matching over 7 bases. From germline, CDR1 is SQVTM and CDR2 ANQGSEA. The CDR3 consists of 12 residues. The ends lost 7 bases at V and 4 bases at J; junction bases unmatched: 4. The DNA of the CDR3 is TGCAGCGCCGGGACAGAGAATCAGCCCCAGCATTTT. Translation: CSAGTENQPQHF.

DNA for the CDR3: TGTGCCAGCAGCTTAATGGGACACTCGCCCCAGCATTTT. Translating gives CASSLMGHSPQHF. This chain links TRBV7-8 with TRBJ1-5, with D perhaps matching TRBD1 (6 bases). The CDR3 spans 13 residues. Germline CDR1 and CDR2: SGHVS and FQNEAQ. Trimming stripped 2 bases from V and 9 bases from J, with 11 bases between.

The chain recombines TRBV2 with TRBJ2-2; 12 nucleotides line up with TRBD1. The CDR3 length is 15 residues. Per germline, CDR1 SNHLY and CDR2 FYNNEI. The V segment lost 6 bases and the J segment 5 bases; nucleotides outside the gene matches: 4. The CDR3 coding sequence is TGTGCCAGCAGGGGGGACAGGGGGCTGACCGGGGAGCTGTTTTTT. This gives the protein CASRGDRGLTGELFF.

V is TRBV28 and J is TRBJ1-3; D is perhaps TRBD1 (6 bases). V was clipped by 5 bases and J by 0 bases, with 14 bases between them. There are 16 residues in the CDR3. Per the germline V gene, CDR1 is MDHEN and CDR2 is SYDVKM. CDR3 sequence reads: CASSPAGGPSGNTIYF. The CDR3 nucleotides read TGTGCCAGCAGTCCGGCGGGGGGGCCCTCTGGAAACACCATATATTTT. The whole variable domain, filled in from reference TRBV28 and TRBJ1-3, reads DVKVTQSSRYLVKRTGEKVFLECVQDMDHENMFWYRQDPGLGLRLIYFSYDVKMKEKGDIPEGYSVSREKKERFSLILESASTNQTSMYLCASSPAGGPSGNTIYFGEGSWLTVV.

The rearrangement links TRBV19 to TRBJ2-1; 11 bases line up with TRBD2. Germline-derived CDR1 and CDR2 are LNHDA and SQIVND (reference sequence). V was clipped by 4 bases and J by 6 bases; unmatched bases: 8. The CDR3 contains 16 residues. The chain's CDR3 is CASSTKTSGATNEQFF. Here the CDR3 DNA reads TGTGCCAGTAGTACGAAGACTAGCGGGGCCACCAATGAGCAGTTCTTC. The complete variable domain, with remaining parts taken from reference TRBV19 and TRBJ2-1, reads DGGITQSPKYLFRKEGQNVTLSCEQNLNHDAMYWYRQDPGQGLRLIYYSQIVNDFQKGDIAEGYSVSREKKESFPLTVTSAQKNPTAFYLCASSTKTSGATNEQFFGPGTRLTVL.

This rearrangement joins TRBV7-9 to TRBJ1-5, with D hard to call. The CDR3 length is 14 residues. Germline V gives CDR1 SEHNR, CDR2 FQNEAQ (reference sequence). V lost 0 bases and J lost 7, with 10 bases in between. For the CDR3, the DNA is TGTGCCAGCAGCTTAGCGGGAGAGGCGCAGCCCCAGCATTTT. Protein sequence: CASSLAGEAQPQHF.